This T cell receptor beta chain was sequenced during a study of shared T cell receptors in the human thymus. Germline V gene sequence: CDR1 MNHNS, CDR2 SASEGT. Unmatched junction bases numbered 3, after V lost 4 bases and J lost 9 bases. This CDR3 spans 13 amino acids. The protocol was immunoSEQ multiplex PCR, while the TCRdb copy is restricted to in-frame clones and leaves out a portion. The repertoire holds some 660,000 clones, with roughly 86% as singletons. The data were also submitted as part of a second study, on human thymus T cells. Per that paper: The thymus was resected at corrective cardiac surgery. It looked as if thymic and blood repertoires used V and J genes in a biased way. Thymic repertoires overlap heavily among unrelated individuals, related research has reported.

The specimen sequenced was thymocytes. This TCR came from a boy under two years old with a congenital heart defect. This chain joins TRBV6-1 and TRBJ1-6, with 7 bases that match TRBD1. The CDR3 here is CASSVTGPSPLHF. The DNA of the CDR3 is TGTGCCAGCAGTGTGACAGGGCCTTCACCCCTCCACTTT.